The rows below give T cell receptor beta chains drawn from one sample of a study of blood T cells in healthy people across ages. Via MiXCR, TCRdb re-called the 5' RACE reads, giving one row per CDR3 protein. The sample holds 700,000 to 850,000 distinct CDR3 sequences, about 36% seen once. Sample: blood. These receptors all come from a man in his late teens or twenties in good health. CDR3s include the opening cysteine and the closing phenylalanine or tryptophan.

j_call	v_call	cdr3_aa
TRBJ2-5	TRBV30	CAWSPDRDAEIVGYF
TRBJ2-7	TRBV28	CASRNDRALEQYF
TRBJ1-2	TRBV24-1	CATSDSARGTGAPNYGYTF
TRBJ2-1	TRBV9	CASSGRLAGANNEQFF
TRBJ2-3	TRBV7-2	CASSTPSGGDPTDTQYF
TRBJ1-1	TRBV7-9	CASSSNRAYMNTEAFF
TRBJ1-2	TRBV9	CASSEGDGSSYGYTF
TRBJ1-5	TRBV20-1	CSARDPYRTSQPQHF
TRBJ1-6	TRBV6-2/TRBV6-3	CASSYLRTGLLYNSPLHF
TRBJ2-4	TRBV7-2	CASSLVRGTAKNIQYF
TRBJ1-5	TRBV12-3/TRBV12-4	CASSSGTGGHSGNQPQHF
TRBJ1-2	TRBV20-1	CSARGRSYGYTF
TRBJ1-5	TRBV12-3/TRBV12-4	CASSPQVYNQPQHF
TRBJ2-7	TRBV4-2	CASSQDLKASGGETYEQYF
TRBJ2-5	TRBV15	CATSSPGLAGYNEQYF
TRBJ2-1	TRBV28	CASSLREHEQFF
TRBJ2-7	TRBV12-3/TRBV12-4	CASSPGWREQYF
TRBJ2-2	TRBV20-1	CSALRTGSGELFF
TRBJ1-5	TRBV12-3/TRBV12-4	CASSLIGAKSNQPQHF
TRBJ1-2	TRBV12-3/TRBV12-4	CASSPGTSNYGYTF
TRBJ2-7	TRBV14	CASSTRDRGPILYEQCF
TRBJ2-3	TRBV7-9	CASSFASGGTDTQYF
TRBJ1-2	TRBV12-3/TRBV12-4	CASSRRQGYGYTF
TRBJ1-2	TRBV4-1	CASSQMLAGNYGYTF
TRBJ1-2	TRBV7-2	CASSPYFGQGARGYTF
TRBJ1-2	TRBV12-3/TRBV12-4	CASSPGGAEHGYTF
TRBJ1-1	TRBV6-5	CASMRGGAEAFF
TRBJ2-2	TRBV7-2	CASSLGPGAANTGELFF
TRBJ1-4	TRBV7-9	CASSYDHGTNEKLFF
TRBJ2-1	TRBV4-1	CASSPAWTSGGDNEQFF
TRBJ1-5	TRBV7-2	CASSFEGAVNQPQHF
TRBJ2-5	TRBV5-1	CASSRFRDYVQETQYF
TRBJ1-2	TRBV4-3	CASSQGVSSNYGYTF
TRBJ2-3	TRBV7-2	CASSFSRDTQYF
TRBJ2-3	TRBV5-6	CASSLLSPRSSPTDTQYF
TRBJ1-2	TRBV20-1	CSALTSSYGYTF
TRBJ2-1	TRBV3-1	CASSQDLSAGTYNEQFF
TRBJ2-3	TRBV24-1	CATSEPSGGTDTQYF
NA	TRBV10-2	CASSEKTGIHEQYF
TRBJ2-1	TRBV10-3	CAIGRQGTYNEQFF
TRBJ2-5	TRBV12-3/TRBV12-4	CASFAVDEQYF